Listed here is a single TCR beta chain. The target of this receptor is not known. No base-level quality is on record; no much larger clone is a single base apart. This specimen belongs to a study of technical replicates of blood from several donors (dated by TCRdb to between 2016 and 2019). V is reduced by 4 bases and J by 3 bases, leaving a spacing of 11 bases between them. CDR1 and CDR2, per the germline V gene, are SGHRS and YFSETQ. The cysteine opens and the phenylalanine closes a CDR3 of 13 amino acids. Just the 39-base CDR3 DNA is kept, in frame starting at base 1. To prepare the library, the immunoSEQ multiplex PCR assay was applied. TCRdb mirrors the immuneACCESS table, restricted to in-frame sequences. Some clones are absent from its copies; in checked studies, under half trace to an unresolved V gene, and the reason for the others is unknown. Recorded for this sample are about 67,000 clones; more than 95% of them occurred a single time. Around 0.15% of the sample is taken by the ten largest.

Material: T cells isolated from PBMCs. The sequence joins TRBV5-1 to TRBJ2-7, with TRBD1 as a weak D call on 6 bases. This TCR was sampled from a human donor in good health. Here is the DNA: TGCGCCAGCAGCCCGCGGACAGTCTACGAGCAGTACTTC. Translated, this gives CASSPRTVYEQYF. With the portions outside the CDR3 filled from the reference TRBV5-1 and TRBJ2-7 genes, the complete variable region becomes KAGVTQTPRYLIKTRGQQVTLSCSPISGHRSVSWYQQTPGQGLQFLFEYFSETQRNKGNFPGRFSGRQFSNSRSEMNVSTLELGDSALYLCASSPRTVYEQYFGPGTRLTVT.